Below, 29 T cell receptor beta chains from the same sample are listed, as sequenced in a study of shared clonotypes between healthy human individuals. TCRdb's copy holds only in-frame clones and misses some; the assay was immunoSEQ multiplex PCR. The sample yields about a million clones, approximately 76% seen once. The sample was memory CD4+ T cells sorted from blood. Subset in this sample: CD45RA-negative fraction. The receptor set was obtained from a man younger than 35 in good health.

The rearrangement uses TRBV6-6 and TRBJ1-2; D is perhaps TRBD1 (5 bases). Trimming cost V 4 bases and J 6 bases, with 18 bases left between them. The CDR3 contains 15 residues. Germline V CDR1 and CDR2: MNHNY, SVGAGI (reference sequence). The CDR3 spells CASSSQGKTVDGYTF. The CDR3 coding sequence is TGTGCCAGCAGTTCCCAGGGTAAAACGGTTGATGGCTACACCTTC.

The chain recombines TRBV19 with TRBJ2-3; D is perhaps TRBD2 (6 bases). With 5 bases removed from V and 4 bases from J, the gap between germline ends came to 13 bases. CDR1 is LNHDA and CDR2 is SQIVND in the germline V gene (reference sequence). This CDR3 has 14 residues. DNA for the CDR3: TGTGCCAGTAGTGGGATTTCGGGGGCAGATACGCAGTATTTT. Translating gives CASSGISGADTQYF. Variable domain in full (rest from reference TRBV19 and TRBJ2-3): DGGITQSPKYLFRKEGQNVTLSCEQNLNHDAMYWYRQDPGQGLRLIYYSQIVNDFQKGDIAEGYSVSREKKESFPLTVTSAQKNPTAFYLCASSGISGADTQYFGPGTRLTVL.

This clone has a single count. This chain joins TRBV5-1 and TRBJ2-1; D assignment may be TRBD1 or TRBD2 (5 bases each). CDR1 and CDR2 from the germline V gene are SGHRS and YFSETQ. The CDR3 runs to 14 residues. Trimming removed 0 bases from V and 10 bases from J, with 14 bases in between. CDR3 residues: CASSLESGRTEQFF. For the CDR3, the DNA is TGCGCCAGCAGCTTGGAGAGCGGACGGACAGAGCAGTTCTTC.

This clone was seen a single time. The chain recombines TRBV5-4 with TRBJ2-1, with a weak D call TRBD2 (7 bases). Trimming took off 4 bases at V and 8 bases at J, with 19 bases between the two ends. The CDR3 spans 15 residues. Germline CDR1 reads SGHNT; CDR2 reads YYREEE (reference sequence). The CDR3 protein is CASSVTGGSDHEQFF. CDR3 nucleotides: TGTGCCAGCAGCGTGACAGGCGGGAGCGACCATGAGCAGTTCTTC. Looking up the rest from reference TRBV5-4 and TRBJ2-1 gives the full variable domain: ETGVTQSPTHLIKTRGQQVTLRCSSQSGHNTVSWYQQALGQGPQFIFQYYREEENGRGNFPPRFSGLQFPNYSSELNVNALELDDSALYLCASSVTGGSDHEQFFGPGTRLTVL.

The CDR3: CASSSAGTGLNYGYTF. The CDR3 nucleotides are TGTGCCAGCAGCTCGGCCGGGACAGGGCTAAACTATGGCTACACCTTC. This rearrangement joins TRBV11-2 to TRBJ1-2, with 9 positions matching TRBD1. This CDR3 comprises 16 residues. After removal of 4 bases from V and 2 bases from J, the junction contained 8 bases not matched to a gene. CDR1 is SGHAT and CDR2 is FQNNGV in the germline V gene. The variable domain in full, with the rest retrieved from reference TRBV11-2 and TRBJ1-2, is EAGVAQSPRYKIIEKRQSVAFWCNPISGHATLYWYQQILGQGPKLLIQFQNNGVVDDSQLPKDRFSAERLKGVDSTLKIQPAKLEDSAVYLCASSSAGTGLNYGYTFGSGTRLTVV.

This rearrangement joins TRBV27 to TRBJ1-2; TRBD1 aligns across 9 bases. The CDR3 loop spans 16 amino acids. The V gene end was trimmed by 6 bases and the J gene end by 2 bases; junction bases not matched to a gene: 10. CDR1 and CDR2 (germline): MNHEY, SMNVEV (reference sequence). The CDR3 DNA reads TGTGCCAGCAGCCTACAGGGGGCTGATGGAAACTATGGCTACACCTTC. It codes for CASSLQGADGNYGYTF.

This sequence joins TRBV5-1 and TRBJ2-5; D might be TRBD1 or TRBD2, each matching 6 bases. Germline V lookup: CDR1 SGHRS, CDR2 YFSETQ. V lost 3 bases and J lost 4, with 10 bases in between. The CDR3 loop spans 13 amino acids. The CDR3: CASSSGGSETQYF. The CDR3 coding sequence is TGCGCCAGCAGCTCCGGGGGCTCAGAGACCCAGTACTTC.

This sequence joins TRBV5-4 and TRBJ2-2; no clear D. Deletions cut 4 bases from V and 7 bases from J, with 8 bases between. Germline loops: CDR1 SGHNT, CDR2 YYREEE (reference sequence). This CDR3 region has 12 residues. Here the CDR3 reads CASSIGIGELFF. The CDR3 nucleotides read TGTGCCAGCAGCATAGGGATCGGGGAGCTGTTTTTT.

This clone occurred a few times. The chain links TRBV7-2 to TRBJ2-5; D might be TRBD1 or TRBD2, each matching 5 bases. The CDR3 loop spans 15 amino acids. V lost 1 base to trimming and J lost 6 bases, with 15 bases between them. Looked up from germline, CDR1 is SGHTA and CDR2 is FQGNSA. In DNA form, the CDR3 reads TGTGCCAGCAGCTTAGAATGGGGTGGGGGTAAGACCCAGTACTTC. This sequence encodes CASSLEWGGGKTQYF.

This clone appeared a single time. This chain uses TRBV5-1 with TRBJ2-1; 8 bases are shared with TRBD2. V was clipped by 2 bases and J by 5 bases; unmatched bases: 9. The CDR3 length is 16 residues. From germline, CDR1 is SGHRS and CDR2 YFSETQ. In DNA form, the CDR3 reads TGCGCCAGCAGCTTCTACCGTGATAGCGGGAACAATGAGCAGTTCTTC. This sequence encodes CASSFYRDSGNNEQFF.

The chain carries TRBV19 and TRBJ2-2; no definite D call. CDR1 LNHDA and CDR2 SQIVND come from the germline V gene (reference sequence). With 4 bases removed from V and 5 bases from J, the gap between germline ends came to 2 bases. This CDR3 spans 11 amino acids. CDR3 protein: CASSNTGELFF. Written as DNA, the CDR3 is TGTGCCAGTAGTAATACCGGGGAGCTGTTTTTT.

This clone turned up a few times. Other DNA sequences in this sample translate to the same CDR3. The V call is TRBV6-1, the J call TRBJ2-7, with D perhaps being TRBD1 or TRBD2 (6 bases each). CDR1 MNHNS and CDR2 SASEGT come from the germline V gene. Trimming took 3 bases from V and 3 from J, leaving 9 bases between them. The CDR3 contains 13 residues. CDR3 coding DNA: TGTGCCAGCAGTGAGGAGGGGGGCTACGAGCAGTACTTC. Translation: CASSEEGGYEQYF.

As for this clone: Other nucleotide sequences in the sample specify the same CDR3. The V and J genes are TRBV6-5 and TRBJ1-1, with 7 bases that match TRBD1. Germline V gives CDR1 MNHEY, CDR2 SVGAGI. V lost 0 bases, J lost 1 base, and 2 bases stayed unmatched. The CDR3 is 15 residues long. As DNA, the CDR3 is TGTGCCAGCAGTTACTCTTGGACAGGGAACACTGAAGCTTTCTTT. As protein: CASSYSWTGNTEAFF.

The chain has TRBV11-3 and TRBJ2-3, with 10 bases fitting TRBD2. After removal of 0 bases from V and 7 bases from J, the junction contained 7 bases not matched to a gene. The V gene's germline CDR1 is SGHNT and CDR2 YENEEA. The CDR3 is 16 residues long. In DNA, the CDR3 is TGTGCCAGCAGCTTAGAGGATCCTAGCGGGAGACATACGCAGTATTTT. As protein: CASSLEDPSGRHTQYF.

The rearrangement joins TRBV9 to TRBJ2-1, with 7 bases aligning to TRBD2. This CDR3 has 18 residues. Trimming took 0 bases from V and 5 from J; bases not matched to a gene: 14. Per germline, CDR1 SGDLS and CDR2 YYNGEE. The CDR3 DNA is TGTGCCAGCAGCGTAGCTCTTCCGGGACCCAGCGGGGACAATGAGCAGTTCTTC. It is translated as CASSVALPGPSGDNEQFF.

The V and J genes are TRBV19 and TRBJ2-1, with 8 bases matching TRBD2. The CDR3 totals 14 residues. Germline V gene lookup returns CDR1 LNHDA and CDR2 SQIVND (reference sequence). Germline trimming cut 6 bases from V and 5 bases from J; bases unmatched to any gene: 6. In DNA, the CDR3 is TGTGCCAGTAGCCGTCCGGGACTAGACAATGAGCAGTTCTTC. Translation: CASSRPGLDNEQFF.

This clone was picked up a small number of times. The V call is TRBV28, the J call TRBJ1-1; D not resolved. The V gene's germline CDR1 is MDHEN and CDR2 SYDVKM. The CDR3 is 15 amino acids. The V gene lost 1 base and the J gene lost 0 bases, with 9 bases spanning the gap. The DNA for the CDR3 is TGTGCCAGCAGTTTATCCCCACAGTTGAACACTGAAGCTTTCTTT. This sequence encodes CASSLSPQLNTEAFF.

The chain has TRBV18 and TRBJ2-1; D remains unclear. The V end lost 2 bases, the J end lost 6 bases, and 11 bases lay between the germline ends. The CDR3 has 14 residues. Germline assignment: CDR1 KGHSH and CDR2 LQKENI. This CDR3 reads CASSPSGRINEQFF. The CDR3 nucleotides read TGTGCCAGCTCACCATCAGGACGGATCAATGAGCAGTTCTTC.

V gene TRBV5-4 combines with J gene TRBJ1-4; possible D gene TRBD1, 5 bases. The V gene's germline CDR1 is SGHNT and CDR2 YYREEE (reference sequence). CDR3 size: 15 residues. The ends were cut back, 4 bases at V and 1 base at J, with 11 bases in the middle. In nucleotides, the CDR3 is TGTGCCAGCAGCCCCCGGGGGGGAACTAATGAAAAACTGTTTTTT. This gives the protein CASSPRGGTNEKLFF. Combining the CDR3 with reference TRBV5-4 and TRBJ1-4 gives the whole variable domain ETGVTQSPTHLIKTRGQQVTLRCSSQSGHNTVSWYQQALGQGPQFIFQYYREEENGRGNFPPRFSGLQFPNYSSELNVNALELDDSALYLCASSPRGGTNEKLFFGSGTQLSVL.

V is TRBV11-2 and J is TRBJ2-4, with D possibly called TRBD1 or TRBD2 (5 bases each). Germline V gives CDR1 SGHAT, CDR2 FQNNGV. The V and J ends lost 4 bases and 8 bases respectively, with 18 bases between them. The CDR3 extends over 15 amino acids. CDR3 nucleotides: TGTGCCAGCAGCTCCTCGGGGACCGGCGGAGACATTCAGTACTTC. Translation gives CASSSSGTGGDIQYF.

About this clone itself: Other DNA sequences in this sample translate to the same CDR3. J is TRBJ1-3 and V is TRBV10-3; D is undetermined. Germline V gene data show CDR1 as ENHRY and CDR2 as SYGVKD. Deletions cut 2 bases from V and 4 bases from J, with 3 bases between. The CDR3 consists of 12 residues. CDR3 nucleotides: TGTGCCATCAGTGAGGGGGGAAACACCATATATTTT. Translating gives CAISEGGNTIYF.

This clone was observed once. The J gene is TRBJ1-6, the V gene TRBV27, with D possibly being TRBD1 (5 bases). The CDR3 totals 16 residues. Trimming removed 2 bases at V and 2 bases at J, with 10 bases between. Germline CDR1 reads MNHEY; CDR2 reads SMNVEV (reference sequence). CDR3 protein: CASSLQGMPYNSPLHF. CDR3 nucleotide sequence: TGTGCCAGCAGTTTACAGGGAATGCCCTATAATTCACCCCTCCACTTT.

The chain has TRBV29-1 and TRBJ1-2; D call uncertain. This CDR3 is 13 amino acids long. The V and J ends lost 6 bases and 3 bases respectively, with 14 bases between them. CDR1 is SQVTM and CDR2 is ANQGSEA in the germline V gene. For the CDR3, the DNA is TGCAGCGTGGGAGGGCGGGTGGACTATGGCTACACCTTC. Amino acids: CSVGGRVDYGYTF.

This chain uses TRBV5-4 with TRBJ1-1; 9 nucleotides align to TRBD1. V shed 4 bases, J shed 5 bases, and the junction held 6 bases outside the gene matches. The CDR3 is 14 residues long. Per the germline V gene, CDR1 is SGHNT and CDR2 is YYREEE (reference sequence). The CDR3 DNA reads as TGTGCCAGCAGCGGGACAGGGAAGGGGACTGAAGCTTTCTTT. It yields the protein CASSGTGKGTEAFF.

The V and J genes are TRBV10-2 and TRBJ1-1; D gene unclear. Germline loops: CDR1 WSHSY, CDR2 SAAADI. The CDR3 totals 15 residues. The V gene lost 0 bases and the J gene lost 1 base, with 9 bases spanning the gap. The CDR3 sequence: CASSESGTSNTEAFF. CDR3 nucleotides: TGCGCCAGCAGTGAGTCGGGCACCTCGAACACTGAAGCTTTCTTT.

The chain combines TRBV19 with TRBJ1-1, with 8 bases identical to TRBD1. The germline CDR1 and CDR2 sequences are LNHDA and SQIVND (reference sequence). The CDR3 runs 17 residues. J lost 3 bases, V lost 5 bases, and 14 bases had no gene match. CDR3 sequence reads: CASSLYLRGRRDTEAFF. Here the CDR3 DNA reads TGTGCCAGTAGTCTTTACCTCAGGGGGCGAAGGGACACTGAAGCTTTCTTT.

The rearrangement links TRBV29-1 to TRBJ2-3; 8 positions agree with TRBD1. V trimming: 8 bases; J trimming: 1 base; junction bases outside the gene matches: 5. Germline assignment: CDR1 SQVTM and CDR2 ANQGSEA. The CDR3 length is 13 residues. CDR3 amino acids: CSSQGQGTDTQYF. CDR3 bases: TGCAGCTCGCAGGGACAGGGCACAGATACGCAGTATTTT.

This clone was detected only a few times. Other DNA sequences of this sample code for an identical CDR3. This chain connects TRBV5-1 to TRBJ1-4; D is perhaps TRBD1 (6 bases). The length of the CDR3 is 14 residues. Trimming took off 3 bases at V and 0 bases at J, with 6 bases between the two ends. Germline values: CDR1 SGHRS, CDR2 YFSETQ. The CDR3 here is CASSSGATNEKLFF. In nucleotides, the CDR3 is TGCGCCAGCAGCTCAGGGGCAACTAATGAAAAACTGTTTTTT.

The chain couples TRBV10-3 to TRBJ1-4, with D maybe TRBD1 (5 bases). Trimming took off 0 bases at V and 2 bases at J, with 13 bases between the two ends. CDR3 length: 17 amino acids. The germline V gene encodes CDR1 ENHRY and CDR2 SYGVKD. CDR3 sequence (DNA): TGTGCCATCAGTGAGTCGCCGTCTGGGGGGACTAATGAAAAACTGTTTTTT. Encoded protein: CAISESPSGGTNEKLFF.